This T cell receptor (beta chain) was identified during a study of monozygotic twins with inflammatory bowel disease. The length of the CDR3 is 15 residues. Germline CDR1 is LGHDT and CDR2 is YNNKEL (reference sequence). Following a re-call of the 5' RACE reads, TCRdb has one entry per CDR3 protein and lacks DNA. The ten top clones account for just over 2.5%, within a sample of more than 300,000 distinct CDR3 sequences. Sequencing was done on a sample of blood. J is TRBJ2-3 and V is TRBV3-1; the TRBD1 assignment by TCRdb is unverifiable without DNA. This receptor was obtained from a human donor with ulcerative colitis or Crohn's disease, or a healthy co-twin of an affected twin (not recorded which). This chain's CDR3 is CASSQRSGDPDTQYF.